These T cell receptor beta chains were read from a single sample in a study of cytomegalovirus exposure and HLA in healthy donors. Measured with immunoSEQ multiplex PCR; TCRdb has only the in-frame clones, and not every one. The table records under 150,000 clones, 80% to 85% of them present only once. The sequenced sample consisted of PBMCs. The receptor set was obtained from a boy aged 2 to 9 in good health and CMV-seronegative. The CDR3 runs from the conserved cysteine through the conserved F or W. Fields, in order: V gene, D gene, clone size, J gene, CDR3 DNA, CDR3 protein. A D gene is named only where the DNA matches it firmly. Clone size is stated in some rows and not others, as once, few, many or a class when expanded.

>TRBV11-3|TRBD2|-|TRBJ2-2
TGTGCCAGCACTAAAGCGGGGGGAAACACCGGGGAGCTGTTTTTT
CASTKAGGNTGELFF
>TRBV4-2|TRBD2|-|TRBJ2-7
TGTGCCAGCAGCCAAGAGGTACAGTCTAGCGGGCGGGGAGTCTACGAGCAGTACTTC
CASSQEVQSSGRGVYEQYF
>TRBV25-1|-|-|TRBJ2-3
TGTGCCGGCAGTTCTATTGGGAAGGAGGCAGATACGCAGTATTTT
CAGSSIGKEADTQYF
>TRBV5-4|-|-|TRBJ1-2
TGTGCCAGCAGCTTGGTTTCCCCAGGGGAGAACTATGGCTACACCTTC
CASSLVSPGENYGYTF
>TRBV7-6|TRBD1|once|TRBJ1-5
TGTGCCAGCAGCCCTGGGACAGGTAGCAATCAGCCCCAGCATTTT
CASSPGTGSNQPQHF
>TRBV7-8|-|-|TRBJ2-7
TGTGCCAGCAGCTTGGGGCCGGGACTCAACTCCTACGAGCAGTACTTC
CASSLGPGLNSYEQYF
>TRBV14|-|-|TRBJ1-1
TGTGCCAGCAGCCGCAGTTGGGCCACTGAAGCTTTCTTT
CASSRSWATEAFF
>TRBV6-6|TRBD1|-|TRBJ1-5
TGTGCCAGCAGTTACAGACAGGGGGCTTCTCAGCCCCAGCATTTT
CASSYRQGASQPQHF
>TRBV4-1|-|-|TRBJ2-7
TGCGCCAGCAGCCAAGATTTGGGTGGGGCCGCCTACGAGCAGTACTTC
CASSQDLGGAAYEQYF
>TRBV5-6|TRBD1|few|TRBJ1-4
TGTGCCAGCAGCTTGGGATTAGGGGGCCCGGCTAATGAAAAACTGTTTTTT
CASSLGLGGPANEKLFF
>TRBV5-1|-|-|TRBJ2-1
TGCGCCAGCAGCTTGGACGGGGGTCAATACAATGAGCAGTTCTTC
CASSLDGGQYNEQFF
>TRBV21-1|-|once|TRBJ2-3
TGTGCCAGCAGGGGGACTGGAGATACGCAGTATTTT
CASRGTGDTQYF
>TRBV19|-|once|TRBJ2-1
TGTGCCAGTAGTATTGGAGGGCGTGAGCAGTTCTTC
CASSIGGREQFF
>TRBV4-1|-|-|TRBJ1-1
TGCGCCAGCACCGAAGTCAATATGGGCCTCATGAACACTGAAGCTTTCTTT
CASTEVNMGLMNTEAFF
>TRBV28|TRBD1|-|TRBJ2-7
TGTGCCAGCAGTTTGCCGGGGACAGGGGGTGGCCCACCCTACGAGCAGTACTTC
CASSLPGTGGGPPYEQYF
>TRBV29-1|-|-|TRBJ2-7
TGCAGCGTTGAGCAGGGCTACGAGCAGTACTTC
CSVEQGYEQYF
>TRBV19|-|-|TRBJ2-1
TGTGCCAGTAGCCTAACAGGGAGCTCCTACAATGAGCAGTTCTTC
CASSLTGSSYNEQFF
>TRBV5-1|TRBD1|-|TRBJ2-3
TGCGCCAGCAGCTTGGCCACAGGGGTCAGCACAGATACGCAGTATTTT
CASSLATGVSTDTQYF
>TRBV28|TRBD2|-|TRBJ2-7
TGTGCCAGCAGCCCCGCCGCGGGAGGGGGGCAGTACTTC
CASSPAAGGGQYF
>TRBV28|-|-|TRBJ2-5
TGTGCCAGCAGTACACCTCTAGCGCAAGAGACCCAGTACTTC
CASSTPLAQETQYF
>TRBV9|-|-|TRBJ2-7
TGTGCCAGCAGCGTTGGAACCCTTAGCTCCTACGAACAGTACTTC
CASSVGTLSSYEQYF
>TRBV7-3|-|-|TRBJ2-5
TGTGCCAGCAGCTTATCCCGGGACTCAGAGACCCAGTACTTC
CASSLSRDSETQYF
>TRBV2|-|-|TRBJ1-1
TGTGCCAGCAGTGAAGCGAGACAGAAAAGGACCTATGAAGCTTTCTTT
CASSEARQKRTYEAFF
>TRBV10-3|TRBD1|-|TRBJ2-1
TGTGCCATCAGTATTCCAGGGGGCCATGAGCAGTTCTTC
CAISIPGGHEQFF
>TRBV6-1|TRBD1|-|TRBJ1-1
TGTGCCAGCAGTCCAGGGACAGGGAGGAACACTGAAGCTTTCTTT
CASSPGTGRNTEAFF
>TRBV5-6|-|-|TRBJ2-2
TGTGCCAGCAGCTTGGAGCGGCTGACCGGGGAGCTGTTTTTT
CASSLERLTGELFF
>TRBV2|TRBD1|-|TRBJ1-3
TGTGCCAGCAGTGTGGGACAGGGGAGACACTCTGGAAACACCATATATTTT
CASSVGQGRHSGNTIYF
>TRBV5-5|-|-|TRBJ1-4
TGTGCCAGCACCCCCGGGGGGGTGCGTGAAAAACTGTTTTTT
CASTPGGVREKLFF
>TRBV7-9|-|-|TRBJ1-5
TGTGCCAGCAGCTTTTATAGCCTAAGGGGGACGGATAGCAATCAGCCCCAGCATTTT
CASSFYSLRGTDSNQPQHF
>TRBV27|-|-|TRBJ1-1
TGTGCCAGCAGTCTGGGACACTCGAACACTGAAGCTTTCTTT
CASSLGHSNTEAFF
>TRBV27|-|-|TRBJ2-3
TGTGCCAGCAGTCCGACGTGGCTGCGACTTAGCACAGATACGCAGTATTTT
CASSPTWLRLSTDTQYF
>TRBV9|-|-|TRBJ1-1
TGTGCCAGCAGCGTTCCGCTGACGGCAGGAATGAACACTGAAGCTTTCTTT
CASSVPLTAGMNTEAFF
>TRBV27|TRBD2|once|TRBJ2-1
TGTGCCAGCAGCCAGGTCGACGGCGGGAGCTACAATGAGCAGTTCTTC
CASSQVDGGSYNEQFF
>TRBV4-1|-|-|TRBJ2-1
TGCGCCAGCAGCCAAGATCTAAGCGGGTCATTATATAATGAGCAGTTCTTC
CASSQDLSGSLYNEQFF
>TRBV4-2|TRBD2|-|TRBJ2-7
TGTGCCAGCAGCCTTAGCGGGAGGGCGCCCGAGCAGTACTTC
CASSLSGRAPEQYF
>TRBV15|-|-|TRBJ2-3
TGTGCCACCGCCCCCCGGGAGTCAGCAGATACGCAGTATTTT
CATAPRESADTQYF
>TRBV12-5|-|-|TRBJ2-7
TGTGCTAGTGGTTTGGTAGTTACTCGGTCGCGGGCGATCTACTACGAGCAGTACTTC
CASGLVVTRSRAIYYEQYF
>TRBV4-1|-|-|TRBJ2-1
TGCGCCAGCAACCATGGCTATGAGCAGTTCTTC
CASNHGYEQFF
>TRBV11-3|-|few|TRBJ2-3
TGTGCCAGCACCTCGTTCGATACGCAGTATTTT
CASTSFDTQYF
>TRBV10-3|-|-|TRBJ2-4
TGTGCCATCAGTGTCGGGTGGAACAGGGATTCCAAAAACATTCAGTACTTC
CAISVGWNRDSKNIQYF
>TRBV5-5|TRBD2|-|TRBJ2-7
TGTGCCAGCAGCCCCCGATGGGGCAGGGAGGGATACGAGCAGTACTTC
CASSPRWGREGYEQYF
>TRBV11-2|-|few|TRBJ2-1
TGTGCCAGCAGCTTATTCGGTTCCTACAATGAGCAGTTCTTC
CASSLFGSYNEQFF
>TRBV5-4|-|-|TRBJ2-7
TGTGCCAGCAGCTTTCCCTCGCCTCCCTACGAGCGGTACTTC
CASSFPSPPYERYF
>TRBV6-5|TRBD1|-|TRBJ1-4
TGTGCCAGCAGTAAACGGGACAGCTTTAATGAAAAACTGTTTTTT
CASSKRDSFNEKLFF
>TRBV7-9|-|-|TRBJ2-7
TGTGCCAGCAGCTTTTATCGGGACACTTCCTACGAGCAGTACTTC
CASSFYRDTSYEQYF
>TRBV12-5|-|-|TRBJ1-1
TGTGCTGCGACACAGGGTGGGGGCACTGAAGCTTTCTTT
CAATQGGGTEAFF
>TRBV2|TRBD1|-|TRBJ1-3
TGTGCCAGCAGTCCAGACAGGGTAGGAAACACCATATATTTT
CASSPDRVGNTIYF
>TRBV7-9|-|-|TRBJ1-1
TGTTCCAGCAGCAATCGGGGACAGAACACTGAAGCTTTCTTT
CSSSNRGQNTEAFF
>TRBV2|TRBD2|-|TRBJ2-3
TGTGCCAGCAGTGAATGGCTAGCGGGACACACAGATACGCAGTATTTT
CASSEWLAGHTDTQYF